The clone carrying this T cell receptor beta chain has just a few counts. Its matching antigen is unknown. Trimming removed 1 base at V and 1 base at J, with 5 bases between. The CDR3 length is 14 residues. Germline values: CDR1 LNHDA, CDR2 SQIVND (reference sequence). The repertoire was sequenced with immunoSEQ multiplex PCR; TCRdb's copy has only in-frame clones and lacks some. The sample includes around 30,000 clones, 60% to 85% of them seen just once. Time point described: baseline, week 1 (first vaccination visit). Treatment meaning: pre-vaccination baseline after standard-of-care therapy. The study enrolled donors with new WHO grade 3 or 4 IDH1-mutant, ATRX-lost astrocytomas. This record comes from a study of a mutant IDH1 vaccine in newly diagnosed glioma. Study-wide background: Most patients had radiochemotherapy with temozolomide before enrollment; others had one alone.

The study's findings and limits: Of all patients, about 93% showed vaccine-induced immune responses. Seemingly, top peripheral T cell clonotype changes bore no relation to pseudoprogression.

Sequenced here: peripheral blood mononuclear cells (PBMCs), sampled from a glioma patient treated with radiotherapy, temozolomide or both. The chain recombines TRBV19 with TRBJ1-5; D gene uncertain. This receptor was identified in a man over 45 with glioma. Some clones in this sample may be carry-over from other donors' samples. The DNA of the CDR3 is TGTGCCAGTAGTATAGCCCGCAGCAATCAGCCCCAGCATTTT. It codes for CASSIARSNQPQHF. Full variable domain (missing parts from reference TRBV19 and TRBJ1-5): DGGITQSPKYLFRKEGQNVTLSCEQNLNHDAMYWYRQDPGQGLRLIYYSQIVNDFQKGDIAEGYSVSREKKESFPLTVTSAQKNPTAFYLCASSIARSNQPQHFGDGTRLSIL.